Listed here are 11 T cell receptor beta chains from one sample, sequenced in a study of regulatory and conventional T cells in RAG deficiency. Blood CD4+ CD25-low CD127-high conventional T cells supplied the genomic DNA template. Clones were read by immunoSEQ multiplex PCR, and TCRdb kept only the in-frame ones, dropping some. The sample includes around 20,000 clones, around 97% of them seen just once. These records were also assigned to another study, of regulatory T cells. From that report: The PCR used 52 TRBV and 13 TRBJ primers.

Sequences were obtained from CD25- CD4+ T cells sorted from blood. Receptors were obtained from a human donor in good health.

This clone appeared a single time. The gene calls are TRBV5-6 and TRBJ1-6, with D uncertain. V lost 2 bases and J lost 10, with 13 bases in between. There are 14 residues in the CDR3. CDR1 and CDR2 (germline): SGHDT, YYEEEE. The CDR3 DNA sequence: TGTGCCAGCAGCTTAGGCAGGAAGGCGTCACCCCTCCACTTT. This translates into CASSLGRKASPLHF.

This sequence joins TRBV11-3 and TRBJ2-1, with 9 positions matching TRBD2. V dropped 6 bases and J dropped 4; count of bases not matched to a gene: 10. This CDR3 has 16 residues. From germline, CDR1 is SGHNT and CDR2 YENEEA. The DNA for the CDR3 is TGTGCCAGCAGTCAGACTAGCGGCGGACCGTACAATGAGCAGTTCTTC. Translation gives CASSQTSGGPYNEQFF. Full variable domain (missing parts from reference TRBV11-3 and TRBJ2-1): EAGVVQSPRYKIIEKKQPVAFWCNPISGHNTLYWYLQNLGQGPELLIRYENEEAVDDSQLPKDRFSAERLKGVDSTLKIQPAELGDSAVYLCASSQTSGGPYNEQFFGPGTRLTVL.

The chain has TRBV4-1 and TRBJ2-3; D possibly corresponds to TRBD1 (6 bases). Trimming cost V 4 bases and J 0 bases, with 17 bases left between them. Germline CDR1 and CDR2: MGHRA and YSYEKL. The CDR3 covers 17 residues. The CDR3 loop is CASSLRDGTRSTDTQYF. The CDR3 DNA is TGCGCCAGCAGCCTTAGGGACGGGACACGAAGCACAGATACGCAGTATTTT.

V usage is TRBV30 and J usage is TRBJ1-1; D gene unclear. This CDR3 spans 17 amino acids. CDR1 and CDR2 from the germline V gene are GTSNPN and SVGIG (reference sequence). V lost 0 bases, J lost 3 bases, and 20 bases lay in between. In DNA form, the CDR3 reads TGTGCCTGGAGTGTAGCCAGGACTCATTTATGGGACACTGAAGCTTTCTTT. Its translation is CAWSVARTHLWDTEAFF.

This chain connects TRBV5-4 to TRBJ2-7, with D possibly TRBD2 on 5 matching bases. V shed 5 bases and J shed 2 bases, with 11 bases lying between them. This CDR3 is 13 amino acids long. Germline-derived CDR1 and CDR2 are SGHNT and YYREEE (reference sequence). The CDR3: CASRRAGAYEQYF. The CDR3 DNA reads TGTGCCAGCAGGCGGGCAGGAGCCTACGAGCAGTACTTC.

The chain combines TRBV5-1 with TRBJ2-2; 7 bases match TRBD1. The length of the CDR3 is 14 residues. Germline CDR1 and CDR2: SGHRS and YFSETQ. Trimming cost V 4 bases and J 5 bases; bases outside gene matches: 5. CDR3 protein: CASSPDRETGELFF. DNA for the CDR3: TGCGCCAGCAGCCCCGACAGGGAAACCGGGGAGCTGTTTTTT.

The V call is TRBV4-1, the J call TRBJ2-2; 7 bases are shared with TRBD1. Germline lookup yields CDR1 MGHRA and CDR2 YSYEKL. V gave up 4 bases and J gave up 6 bases; unmatched junction bases: 14. This CDR3 spans 17 amino acids. The CDR3 nucleotides are TGCGCCAGCAGCCTACCGCACGGGCAGGGGGATTCCGGGGAGCTGTTTTTT. This encodes CASSLPHGQGDSGELFF.

This sequence joins TRBV21-1 and TRBJ1-5; TRBD1, the table's D call, was not compared with the DNA. TRBV21-1 is tagged as a pseudogene. This CDR3 region has 18 residues. CDR3 protein: CASSKGGQGEGGNQPQHF. CDR3 nucleotide sequence: TGTGCCAGCAGCAAAGGGGGACAGGGTGAAGGAGGCAATCAGCCCCAGCATTTT.

The rearrangement uses TRBV7-3 and TRBJ2-1; the D is unclear. Trimming removed 7 bases at V and 0 bases at J, with 13 bases between. In germline, CDR1 is SGHTA, CDR2 FQGTGA. The CDR3 loop spans 15 amino acids. CDR3 in amino acids: CASTAGSHSYNEQFF. CDR3 in DNA: TGTGCCAGCACCGCTGGCAGTCACTCCTACAATGAGCAGTTCTTC.

The chain uses TRBV18 and TRBJ2-7, with TRBD2 identical over 12 bases. CDR1 KGHSH and CDR2 LQKENI come from the germline V gene. V lost 6 bases to trimming and J lost 5 bases; unmatched junction nucleotides: 5. The CDR3 extends over 14 amino acids. CDR3: CASSASGGEHEQYF. The CDR3 coding sequence is TGTGCCAGCTCCGCTAGCGGGGGGGAACACGAGCAGTACTTC. The full variable domain, in which reference TRBV18 and TRBJ2-7 provide the parts outside the CDR3, is NAGVMQNPRHLVRRRGQEARLRCSPMKGHSHVYWYRQLPEEGLKFMVYLQKENIIDESGMPKERFSAEFPKEGPSILRIQQVVRGDSAAYFCASSASGGEHEQYFGPGTRLTVT.

The V call is TRBV28, the J call TRBJ2-6; the D is unclear. The germline V gene has CDR1 MDHEN and CDR2 SYDVKM. This CDR3 contains 17 residues. The V gene lost 2 bases and the J gene lost 0 bases, with 11 bases spanning the gap. CDR3 coding DNA: TGTGCCAGCAGTTTACTTGGCCCACCCTCTGGGGCCAACGTCCTGACTTTC. It is translated as CASSLLGPPSGANVLTF.